This entry concerns a single T cell receptor beta chain. This sample is part of a study of T cell responses to AZD1222 COVID-19 vaccine. V was clipped by 3 bases and J by 8 bases; unmatched bases: 8. Germline-derived CDR1 and CDR2 are DFQATT and SNEGSKA (reference sequence). CDR3 size: 13 residues. This table comes from immunoSEQ multiplex PCR, and its TCRdb copy is limited to in-frame clones, with some not included. The repertoire holds about 100,000 clones, with 88% as singletons. The source was peripheral blood, collected on day 0 of AZD1222 vaccination. This chain links TRBV20-1 with TRBJ1-2; TRBD1 aligns across 8 bases. The sequence was collected from an adult in good health. CDR3 sequence reads: CSASGQGAEGYTF. DNA of the CDR3: TGCAGTGCTAGTGGGCAGGGGGCTGAGGGCTACACCTTC.